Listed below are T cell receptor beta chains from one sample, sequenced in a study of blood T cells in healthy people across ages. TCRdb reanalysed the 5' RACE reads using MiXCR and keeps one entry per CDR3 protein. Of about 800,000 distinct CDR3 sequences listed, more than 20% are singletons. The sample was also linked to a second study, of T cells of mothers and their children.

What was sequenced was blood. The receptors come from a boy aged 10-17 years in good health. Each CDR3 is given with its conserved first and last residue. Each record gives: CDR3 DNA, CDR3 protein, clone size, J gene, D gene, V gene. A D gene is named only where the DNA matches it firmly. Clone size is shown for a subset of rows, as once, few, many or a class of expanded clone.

TGTGCCAGCAGTCCATCAGGGGCCAAAAACATTCAGTACTTC,CASSPSGAKNIQYF,NA,TRBJ2-4,NA,TRBV28
TGTGCCAGCAGCTGGAGTGGGGGGAAGCAGTATTTT,CASSWSGGKQYF,many,TRBJ2-3,NA,TRBV7-2
TGTGCCAGCAGTTACAAAGCCGGGACTAGCGTATACTTC,CASSYKAGTSVYF,NA,TRBJ2-1,TRBD2,TRBV6-5
TGTGCCAGCAGCCAAGCTGGGGGTCAGCCCCAGCATTTT,CASSQAGGQPQHF,few,TRBJ1-5,NA,TRBV14
TGTGCCAGCAGTTACGGGCAGCCCGAGCAGTACTTC,CASSYGQPEQYF,few,TRBJ2-7,NA,TRBV6-6
TGCAGCGTGTCCGGAGGGGCGCTTATTAATGAGCAGTTCTTC,CSVSGGALINEQFF,once,TRBJ2-1,NA,TRBV29-1
TGCAGCGCCCGGGCAGGGGTTCGGAGTAATGAAAAACTGTTTTTT,CSARAGVRSNEKLFF,few,TRBJ1-4,NA,TRBV29-1
TGTGCCAGCAGCTTAGGCGGGATCCCGTACCAAGAGACCCAGTACTTC,CASSLGGIPYQETQYF,NA,TRBJ2-5,NA,TRBV7-2
TGCAGTGCTAGAGTGAGCACAGATACGCAGTATTTT,CSARVSTDTQYF,many,TRBJ2-3,NA,TRBV20-1
TGCGCCAGCAGCTTGGAACTGGCTGAGGTCAATGAGCAGTTCTTC,CASSLELAEVNEQFF,few,TRBJ2-1,NA,TRBV5-1
TGTGCCAGCAGTGAAGTCAGGGAGGGGACCCAGTACTTC,CASSEVREGTQYF,few,TRBJ2-5,TRBD2,TRBV2
TGTGCCAGCAGTTCTCTCACCGGTAAGGGGGACAATGAGCAGTTCTTC,CASSSLTGKGDNEQFF,NA,TRBJ2-1,NA,TRBV12-3/TRBV12-4
TGTGCCAGCAGAGCCGGGGGACAGGGTCAAAACATTCAGTACTTC,CASRAGGQGQNIQYF,few,TRBJ2-4,TRBD1,TRBV6-2/TRBV6-3